This section outlines one T cell receptor beta chain sequence together with its context. Only in-frame clones appear in the TCRdb table, and some are missing; sequencing was by immunoSEQ multiplex PCR. The sample consists of over 250,000 clones, roughly 85% of them appearing once. The data were obtained in a study of blood T cell repertoires in COVID-19. Per germline, CDR1 SEHNR and CDR2 FQNEAQ (reference sequence). The CDR3 spans 12 residues. Deletions cut 3 bases from V and 4 bases from J, with 4 bases between. This receptor was identified in a human donor in a cohort sampled during active COVID-19. The specimen was peripheral blood. J is TRBJ2-1 and V is TRBV7-9; D unclear. The CDR3 sequence: CASSFQYNEQFF. CDR3 sequence (DNA): TGTGCCAGCAGCTTCCAATACAATGAGCAGTTCTTC.